This T cell receptor (beta chain) originates from a study of T cell responses to AZD1222 COVID-19 vaccine. Sequencing used immunoSEQ multiplex PCR; TCRdb keeps in-frame clones, though not all of them. The table lists about 110,000 clones, under 95% of them singletons, with approximately 1.2% in the top ten. The V gene's germline CDR1 is MDHEN and CDR2 SYDVKM. V was pared by 7 bases and J by 5 bases, with 14 bases between. The CDR3 contains 13 residues. Study-level points and caveats: Recipients of AZD1222 seropositive at baseline numbered only five or six.

In the case of this clone: Its target is unknown.

The sequence came from an adult in good health. J is TRBJ2-5 and V is TRBV28; weak D call: TRBD1 (5 bases). Sequenced here: peripheral blood, sampled on day 0 of AZD1222 vaccination. The DNA for the CDR3 is TGTGCCAGCAATTGGTCGAAGGGGGAGACCCAGTACTTC. It specifies CASNWSKGETQYF.